This record covers a single T cell receptor (beta chain). Its antigen is not identified. The source of the sample is a study of cytomegalovirus exposure and HLA in healthy donors. Broader study findings: According to the study, 160 or so TCR beta chains were cytomegalovirus-associated. Some public TCRs appeared in many individuals, while most sequences were rare.

This PCR relied on a set of 60 Vbeta primers and 13 Jbeta primers. The protocol was immunoSEQ multiplex PCR, while the TCRdb copy is restricted to in-frame clones and leaves out a portion. The sample lists 150,000 to 170,000 clones, under 85% seen once, with 2.5% to 3% in the top ten. Losses at the gene ends were 4 bases for V and 1 base for J; bases not matched to a gene: 6. The germline V gene encodes CDR1 MNHEY and CDR2 SVGAGI. The CDR3 has 15 amino acids. Donors sampled were nominally healthy, though unrecorded immune exposures were likely. This chain joins TRBV6-5 and TRBJ2-7, with TRBD1 matching over 8 bases. The source of this sequence is a man aged 18 to 29 in good health and CMV-seronegative. Sequencing was done on a sample of PBMCs. CDR3 sequence reads: CASSSRQGLSYEQYV. For the CDR3, the DNA is TGTGCCAGCAGTTCCAGACAGGGGCTTTCCTACGAGCAGTACGTC.